This TCR beta chain was sequenced in a study of OX40 agonist ivuxolimab in advanced cancers. At the level of the study: Patients achieving partial responses numbered three: one hepatocellular carcinoma case and two cutaneous melanoma cases. Points from the study as a whole: Low normalized clonal expansion also occurred in some nonresponding patients.

Sampled blood was obtained at baseline, cycle 4 day 1, and cycle 7 day 1. Here immunoSEQ multiplex PCR was the method, and the copy in TCRdb shows in-frame clones only, minus some. The profile shows 50,000 to 70,000 clones, around four fifths of them singletons. Losses at the gene ends were 3 bases for V and 3 bases for J; bases not matched to a gene: 5. The CDR3 is 14 residues long. Germline lookup yields CDR1 KGHSH and CDR2 LQKENI. Details on this clone: Its antigen is currently unknown.

This rearrangement joins TRBV18 to TRBJ2-7; 7 bases map to TRBD1. This TCR derives from an adult with an advanced solid tumor such as melanoma, head and neck, liver or kidney cancer. Sample: CD4+ or CD8+ T cells sorted from blood, taken in a trial of the OX40 agonist ivuxolimab. The CDR3 region is CASSPGQFFYEQYF. Written as DNA, the CDR3 is TGTGCCAGCTCACCGGGACAGTTTTTCTACGAGCAGTACTTC.